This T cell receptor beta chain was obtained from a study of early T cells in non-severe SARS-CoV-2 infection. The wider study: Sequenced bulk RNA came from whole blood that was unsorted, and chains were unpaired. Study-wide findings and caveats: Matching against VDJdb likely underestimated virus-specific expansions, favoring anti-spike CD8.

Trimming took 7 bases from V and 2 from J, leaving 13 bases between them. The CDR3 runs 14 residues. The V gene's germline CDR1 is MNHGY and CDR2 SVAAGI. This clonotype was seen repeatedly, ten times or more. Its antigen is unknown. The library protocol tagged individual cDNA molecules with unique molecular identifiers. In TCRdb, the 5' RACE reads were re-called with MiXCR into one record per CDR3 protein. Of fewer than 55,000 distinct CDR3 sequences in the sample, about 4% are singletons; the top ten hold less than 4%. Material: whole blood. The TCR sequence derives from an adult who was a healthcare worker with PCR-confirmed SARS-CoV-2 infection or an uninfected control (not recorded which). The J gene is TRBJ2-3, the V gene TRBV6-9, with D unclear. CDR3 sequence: CASTAFLITDTQYF. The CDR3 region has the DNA TGTGCCAGCACCGCCTTTTTGATCACAGATACGCAGTATTTT.